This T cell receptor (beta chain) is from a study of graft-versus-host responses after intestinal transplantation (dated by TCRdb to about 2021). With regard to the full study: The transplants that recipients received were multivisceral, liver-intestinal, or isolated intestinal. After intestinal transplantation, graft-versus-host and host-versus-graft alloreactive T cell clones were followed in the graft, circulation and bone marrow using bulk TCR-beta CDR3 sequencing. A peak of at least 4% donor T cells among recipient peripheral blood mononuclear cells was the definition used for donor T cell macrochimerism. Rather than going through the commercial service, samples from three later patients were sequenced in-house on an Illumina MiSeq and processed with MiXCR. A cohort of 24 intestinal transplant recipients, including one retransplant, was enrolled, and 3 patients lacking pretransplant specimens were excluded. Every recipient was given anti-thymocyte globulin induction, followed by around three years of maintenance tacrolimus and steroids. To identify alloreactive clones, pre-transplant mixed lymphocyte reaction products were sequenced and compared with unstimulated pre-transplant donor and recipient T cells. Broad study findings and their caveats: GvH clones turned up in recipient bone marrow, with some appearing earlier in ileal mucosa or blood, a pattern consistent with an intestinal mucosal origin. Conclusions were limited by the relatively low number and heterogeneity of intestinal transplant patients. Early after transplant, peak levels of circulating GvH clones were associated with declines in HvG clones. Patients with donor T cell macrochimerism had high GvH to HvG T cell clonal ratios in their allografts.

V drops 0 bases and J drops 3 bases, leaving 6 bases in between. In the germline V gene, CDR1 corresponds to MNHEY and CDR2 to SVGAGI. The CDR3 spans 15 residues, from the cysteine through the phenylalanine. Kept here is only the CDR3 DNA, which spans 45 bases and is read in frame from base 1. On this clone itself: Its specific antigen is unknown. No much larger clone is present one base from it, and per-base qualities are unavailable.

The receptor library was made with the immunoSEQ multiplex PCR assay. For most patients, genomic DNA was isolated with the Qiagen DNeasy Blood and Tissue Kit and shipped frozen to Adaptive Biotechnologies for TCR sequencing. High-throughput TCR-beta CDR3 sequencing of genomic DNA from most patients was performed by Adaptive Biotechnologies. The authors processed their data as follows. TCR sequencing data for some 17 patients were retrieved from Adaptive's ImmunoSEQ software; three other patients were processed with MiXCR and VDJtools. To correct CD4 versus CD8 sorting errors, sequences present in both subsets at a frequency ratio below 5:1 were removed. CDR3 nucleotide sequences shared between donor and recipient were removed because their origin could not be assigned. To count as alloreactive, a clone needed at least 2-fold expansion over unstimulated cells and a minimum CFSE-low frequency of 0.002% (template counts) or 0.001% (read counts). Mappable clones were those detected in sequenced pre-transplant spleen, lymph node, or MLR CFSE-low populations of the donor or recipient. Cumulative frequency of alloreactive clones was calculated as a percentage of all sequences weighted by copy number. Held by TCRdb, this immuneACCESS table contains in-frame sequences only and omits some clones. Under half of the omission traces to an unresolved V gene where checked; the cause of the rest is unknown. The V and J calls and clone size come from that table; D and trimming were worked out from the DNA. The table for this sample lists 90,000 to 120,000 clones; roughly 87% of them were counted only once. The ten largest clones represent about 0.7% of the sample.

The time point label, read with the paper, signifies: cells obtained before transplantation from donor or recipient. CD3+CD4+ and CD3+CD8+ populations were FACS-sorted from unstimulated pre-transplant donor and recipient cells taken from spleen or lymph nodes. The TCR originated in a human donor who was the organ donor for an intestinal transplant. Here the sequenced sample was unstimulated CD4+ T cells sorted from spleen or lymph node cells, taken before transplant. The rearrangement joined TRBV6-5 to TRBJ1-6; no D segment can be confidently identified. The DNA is TGTGCCAGCAGTTACTCGCCCGTCTATAATTCACCCCTCCACTTT. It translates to CASSYSPVYNSPLHF.